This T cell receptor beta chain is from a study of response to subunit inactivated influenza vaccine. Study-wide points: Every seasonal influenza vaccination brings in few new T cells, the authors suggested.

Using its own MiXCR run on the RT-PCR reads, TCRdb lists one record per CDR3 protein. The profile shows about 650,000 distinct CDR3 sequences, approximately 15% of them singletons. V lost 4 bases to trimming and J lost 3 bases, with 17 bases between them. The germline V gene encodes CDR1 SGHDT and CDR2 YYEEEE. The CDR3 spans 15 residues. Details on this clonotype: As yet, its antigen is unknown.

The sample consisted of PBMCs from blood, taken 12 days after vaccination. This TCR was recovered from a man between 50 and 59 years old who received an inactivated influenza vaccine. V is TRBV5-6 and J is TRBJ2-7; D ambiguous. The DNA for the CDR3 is TGTGCCAGCAGCCCCTGGTCGTACGGACGCTACGAGCAGTACTTC. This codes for CASSPWSYGRYEQYF.